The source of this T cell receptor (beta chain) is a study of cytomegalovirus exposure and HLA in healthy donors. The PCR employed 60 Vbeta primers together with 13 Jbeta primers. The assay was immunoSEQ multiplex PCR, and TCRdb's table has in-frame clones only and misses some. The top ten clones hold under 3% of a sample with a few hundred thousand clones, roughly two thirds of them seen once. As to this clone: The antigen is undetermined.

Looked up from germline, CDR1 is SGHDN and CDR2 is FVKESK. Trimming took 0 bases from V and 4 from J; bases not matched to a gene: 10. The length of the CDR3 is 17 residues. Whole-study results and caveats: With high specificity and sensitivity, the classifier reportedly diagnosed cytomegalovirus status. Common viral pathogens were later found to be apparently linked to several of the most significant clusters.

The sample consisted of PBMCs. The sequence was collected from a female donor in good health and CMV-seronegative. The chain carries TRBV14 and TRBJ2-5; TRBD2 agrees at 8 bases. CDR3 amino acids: CASSQDAERELGETQYF. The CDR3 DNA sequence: TGTGCCAGCAGCCAAGACGCGGAGCGGGAGCTAGGAGAGACCCAGTACTTC.